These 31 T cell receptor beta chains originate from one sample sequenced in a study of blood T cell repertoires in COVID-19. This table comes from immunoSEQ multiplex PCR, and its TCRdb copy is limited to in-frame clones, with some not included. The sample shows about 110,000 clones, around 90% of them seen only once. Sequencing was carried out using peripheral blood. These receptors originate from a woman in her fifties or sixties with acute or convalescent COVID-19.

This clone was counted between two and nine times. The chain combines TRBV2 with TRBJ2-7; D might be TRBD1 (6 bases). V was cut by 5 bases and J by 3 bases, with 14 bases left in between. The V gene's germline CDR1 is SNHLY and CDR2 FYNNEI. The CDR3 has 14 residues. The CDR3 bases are TGTGCCAGCAGTCTGCAGGGGACCGGCTACGAGCAGTACTTC. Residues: CASSLQGTGYEQYF. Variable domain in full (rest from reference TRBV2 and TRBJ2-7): EPEVTQTPSHQVTQMGQEVILRCVPISNHLYFYWYRQILGQKVEFLVSFYNNEISEKSEIFDDQFSVERPDGSNFTLKIRSTKLEDSAMYFCASSLQGTGYEQYFGPGTRLTVT.

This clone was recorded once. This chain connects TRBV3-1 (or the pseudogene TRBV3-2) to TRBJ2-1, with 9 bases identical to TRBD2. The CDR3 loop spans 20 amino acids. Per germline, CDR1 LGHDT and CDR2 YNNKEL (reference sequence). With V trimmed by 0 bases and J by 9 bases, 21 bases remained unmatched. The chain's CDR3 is CASSQDSLPGISGSHSEQFF. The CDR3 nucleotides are TGTGCCAGCAGCCAAGATTCACTCCCCGGGATTAGCGGGAGTCATAGTGAGCAGTTCTTC.

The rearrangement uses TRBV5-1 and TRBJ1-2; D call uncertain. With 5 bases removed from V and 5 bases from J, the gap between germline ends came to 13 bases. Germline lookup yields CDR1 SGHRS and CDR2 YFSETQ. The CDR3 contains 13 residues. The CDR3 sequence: CASSPDGRYGYTF. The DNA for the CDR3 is TGCGCCAGCAGTCCAGACGGCAGGTATGGCTACACCTTC. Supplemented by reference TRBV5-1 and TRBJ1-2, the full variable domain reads KAGVTQTPRYLIKTRGQQVTLSCSPISGHRSVSWYQQTPGQGLQFLFEYFSETQRNKGNFPGRFSGRQFSNSRSEMNVSTLELGDSALYLCASSPDGRYGYTFGSGTRLTVV.

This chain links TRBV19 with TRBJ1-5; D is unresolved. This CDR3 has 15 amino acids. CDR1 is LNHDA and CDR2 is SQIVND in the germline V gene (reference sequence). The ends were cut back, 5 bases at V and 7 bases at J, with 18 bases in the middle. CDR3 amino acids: CASSQYTPGYQPQHF. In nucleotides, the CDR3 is TGTGCCAGTAGTCAATATACTCCAGGATACCAGCCCCAGCATTTT.

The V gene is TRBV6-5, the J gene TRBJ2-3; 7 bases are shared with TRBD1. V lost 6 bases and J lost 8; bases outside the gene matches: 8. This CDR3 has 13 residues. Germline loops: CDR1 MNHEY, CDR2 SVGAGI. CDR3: CASSPTGQGTQYF. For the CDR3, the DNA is TGTGCCAGCAGCCCGACAGGGCAAGGTACGCAGTATTTT.

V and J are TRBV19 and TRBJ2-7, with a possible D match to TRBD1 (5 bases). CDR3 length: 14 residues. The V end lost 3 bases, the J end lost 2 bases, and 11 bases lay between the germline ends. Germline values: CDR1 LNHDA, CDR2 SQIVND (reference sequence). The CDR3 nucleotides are TGTGCCAGTAGTATCAACAGGTCCCCCTACGAGCAGTACTTC. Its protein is CASSINRSPYEQYF.

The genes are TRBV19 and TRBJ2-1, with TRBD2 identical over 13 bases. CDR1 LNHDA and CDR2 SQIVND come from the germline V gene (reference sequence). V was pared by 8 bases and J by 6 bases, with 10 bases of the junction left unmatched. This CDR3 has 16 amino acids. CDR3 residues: CASLSRTSGSSNEQFF. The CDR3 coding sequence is TGTGCCAGTCTGAGTCGGACTAGCGGGAGCAGCAATGAGCAGTTCTTC.

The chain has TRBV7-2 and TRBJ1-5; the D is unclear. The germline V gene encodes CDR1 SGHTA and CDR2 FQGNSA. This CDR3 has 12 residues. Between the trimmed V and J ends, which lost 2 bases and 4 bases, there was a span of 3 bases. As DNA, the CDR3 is TGTGCCAGCAGCTTACTGAATCAGCCCCAGCATTTT. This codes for CASSLLNQPQHF.

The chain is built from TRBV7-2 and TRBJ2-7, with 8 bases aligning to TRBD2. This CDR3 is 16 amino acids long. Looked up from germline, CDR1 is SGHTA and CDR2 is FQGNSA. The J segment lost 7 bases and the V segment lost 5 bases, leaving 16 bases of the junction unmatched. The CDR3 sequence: CASSLQGSPVAGEQYF. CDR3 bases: TGTGCCAGCAGCCTCCAAGGGTCGCCTGTAGCGGGGGAGCAGTACTTC.

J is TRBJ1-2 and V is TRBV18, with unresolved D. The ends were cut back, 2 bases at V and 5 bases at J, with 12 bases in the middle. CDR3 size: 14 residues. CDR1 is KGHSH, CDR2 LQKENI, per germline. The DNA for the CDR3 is TGTGCCAGCTCACCAGAGGGCAGTTGGTATGGCTACACCTTC. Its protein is CASSPEGSWYGYTF.

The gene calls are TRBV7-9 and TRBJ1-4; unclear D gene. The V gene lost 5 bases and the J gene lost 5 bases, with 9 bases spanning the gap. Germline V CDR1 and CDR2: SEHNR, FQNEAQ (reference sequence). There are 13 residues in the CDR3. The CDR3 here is CASSHGLNEKLFF. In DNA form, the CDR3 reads TGTGCCAGCAGCCATGGGCTCAATGAAAAACTGTTTTTT.

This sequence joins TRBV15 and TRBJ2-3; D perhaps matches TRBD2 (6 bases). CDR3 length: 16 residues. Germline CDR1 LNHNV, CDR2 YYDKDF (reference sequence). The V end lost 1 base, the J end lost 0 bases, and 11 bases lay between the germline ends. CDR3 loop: CATSRGRAESTDTQYF. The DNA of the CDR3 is TGTGCCACCAGCAGAGGGAGGGCAGAAAGCACAGATACGCAGTATTTT.

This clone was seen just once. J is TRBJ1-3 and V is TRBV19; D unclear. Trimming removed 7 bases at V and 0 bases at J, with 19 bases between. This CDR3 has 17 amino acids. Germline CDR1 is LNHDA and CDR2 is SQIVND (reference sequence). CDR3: CASTLLPRQSSGNTIYF. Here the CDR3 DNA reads TGTGCCAGTACCCTCCTTCCCAGGCAAAGCTCTGGAAACACCATATATTTT.

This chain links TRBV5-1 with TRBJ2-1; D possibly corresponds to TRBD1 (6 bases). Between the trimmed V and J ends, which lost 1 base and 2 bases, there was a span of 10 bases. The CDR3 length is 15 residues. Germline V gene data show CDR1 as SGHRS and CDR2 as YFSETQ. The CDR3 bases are TGCGCCAGCAGCTTGTCCCCAGGGGCCTACAATGAGCAGTTCTTC. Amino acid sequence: CASSLSPGAYNEQFF.

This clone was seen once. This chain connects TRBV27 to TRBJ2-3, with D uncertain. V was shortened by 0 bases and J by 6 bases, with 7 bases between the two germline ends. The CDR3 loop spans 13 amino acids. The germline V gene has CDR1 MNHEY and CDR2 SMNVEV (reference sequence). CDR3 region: CASSLSPKDTQYF. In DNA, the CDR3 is TGTGCCAGCAGTTTATCGCCTAAGGATACGCAGTATTTT.

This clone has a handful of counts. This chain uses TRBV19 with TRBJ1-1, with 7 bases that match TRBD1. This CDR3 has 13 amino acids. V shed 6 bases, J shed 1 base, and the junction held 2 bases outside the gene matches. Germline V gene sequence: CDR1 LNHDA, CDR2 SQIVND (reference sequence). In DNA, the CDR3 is TGTGCCAGTAGGGACAGGCAGAACACTGAAGCTTTCTTT. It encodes CASRDRQNTEAFF.

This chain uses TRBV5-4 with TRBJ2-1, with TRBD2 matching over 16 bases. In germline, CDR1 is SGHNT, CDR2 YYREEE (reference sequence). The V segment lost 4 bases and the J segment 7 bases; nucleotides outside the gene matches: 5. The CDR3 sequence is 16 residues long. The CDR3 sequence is CASSPGLAGGMNEQFF. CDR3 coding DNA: TGTGCCAGCAGCCCGGGACTAGCGGGAGGGATGAATGAGCAGTTCTTC.

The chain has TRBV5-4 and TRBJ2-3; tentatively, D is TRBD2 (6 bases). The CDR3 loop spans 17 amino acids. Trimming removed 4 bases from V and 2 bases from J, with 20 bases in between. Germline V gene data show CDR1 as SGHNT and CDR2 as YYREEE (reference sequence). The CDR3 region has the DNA TGTGCCAGCAGCCCCGGGGGAACCGTCAGTGACACAGATACGCAGTATTTT. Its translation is CASSPGGTVSDTDTQYF.

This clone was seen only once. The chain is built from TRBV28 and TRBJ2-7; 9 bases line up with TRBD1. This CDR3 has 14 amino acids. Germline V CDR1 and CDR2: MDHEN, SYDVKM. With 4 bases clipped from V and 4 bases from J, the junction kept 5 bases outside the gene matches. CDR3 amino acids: CASSYTGGRYEQYF. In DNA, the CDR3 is TGTGCCAGCAGTTACACAGGGGGCAGGTACGAGCAGTACTTC.

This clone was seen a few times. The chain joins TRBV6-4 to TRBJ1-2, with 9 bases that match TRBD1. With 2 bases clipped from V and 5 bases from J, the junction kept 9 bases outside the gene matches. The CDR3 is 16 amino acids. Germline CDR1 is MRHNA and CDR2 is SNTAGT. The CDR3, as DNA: TGTGCCAGCAGTGACCAAAACAGGGGGCTGAATTATGGCTACACCTTC. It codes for CASSDQNRGLNYGYTF.

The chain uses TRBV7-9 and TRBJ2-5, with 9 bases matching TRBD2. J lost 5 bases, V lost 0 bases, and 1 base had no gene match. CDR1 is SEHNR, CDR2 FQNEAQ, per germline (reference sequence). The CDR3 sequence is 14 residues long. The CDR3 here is CASSLAAGGETQYF. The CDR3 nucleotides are TGTGCCAGCAGCTTAGCTGCGGGAGGGGAGACCCAGTACTTC. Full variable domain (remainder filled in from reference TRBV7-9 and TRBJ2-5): DTGVSQNPRHKITKRGQNVTFRCDPISEHNRLYWYRQTLGQGPEFLTYFQNEAQLEKSRLLSDRFSAERPKGSFSTLEIQRTEQGDSAMYLCASSLAAGGETQYFGPGTRLLVL.

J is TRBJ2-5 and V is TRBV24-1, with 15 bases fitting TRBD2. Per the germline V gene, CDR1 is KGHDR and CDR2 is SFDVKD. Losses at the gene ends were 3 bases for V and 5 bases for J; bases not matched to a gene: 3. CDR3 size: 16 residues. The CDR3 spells CATSDRTSGRGETQYF. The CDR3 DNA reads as TGTGCCACCAGTGATCGGACTAGCGGGAGGGGGGAGACCCAGTACTTC.

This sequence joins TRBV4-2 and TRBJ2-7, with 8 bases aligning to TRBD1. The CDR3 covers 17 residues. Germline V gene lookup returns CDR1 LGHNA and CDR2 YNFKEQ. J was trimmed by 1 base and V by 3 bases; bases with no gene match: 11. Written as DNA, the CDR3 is TGTGCCAGCAGCCAGGCTTGGGGACAGGACTCATCCTACGAGCAGTACTTC. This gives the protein CASSQAWGQDSSYEQYF.

The CDR3 DNA reads as TGCGCCAGCAGCTTCGACGGGACAGAGGCCTACGAGCAGTACTTC. Translated: CASSFDGTEAYEQYF. The rearrangement links TRBV5-1 to TRBJ2-7; the match to TRBD1 covers 7 bases. V lost 2 bases and J lost 2; bases outside the gene matches: 7. CDR3 length: 15 residues. In germline, CDR1 is SGHRS, CDR2 YFSETQ.

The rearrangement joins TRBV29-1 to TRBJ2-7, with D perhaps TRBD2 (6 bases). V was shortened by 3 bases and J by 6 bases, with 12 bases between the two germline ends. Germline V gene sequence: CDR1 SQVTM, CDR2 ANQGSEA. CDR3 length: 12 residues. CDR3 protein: CSVDGRGGEQYF. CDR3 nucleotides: TGCAGCGTTGACGGGAGAGGAGGCGAGCAGTACTTC.

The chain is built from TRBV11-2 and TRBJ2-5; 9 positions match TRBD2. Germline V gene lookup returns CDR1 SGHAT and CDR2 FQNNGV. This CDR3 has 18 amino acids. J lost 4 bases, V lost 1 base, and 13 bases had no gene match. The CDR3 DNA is TGTGCCAGCAGCTTAGCTCTATTAGCTAGCGGGAAGGGAGAGACCCAGTACTTC. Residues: CASSLALLASGKGETQYF.

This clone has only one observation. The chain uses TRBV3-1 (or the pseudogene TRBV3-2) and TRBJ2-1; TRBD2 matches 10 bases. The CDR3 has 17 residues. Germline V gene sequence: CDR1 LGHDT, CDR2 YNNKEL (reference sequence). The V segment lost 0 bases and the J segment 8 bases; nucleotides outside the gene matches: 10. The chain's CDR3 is CASSQDLGTSVVHEQFF. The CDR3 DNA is TGTGCCAGCAGCCAAGATCTGGGGACTAGCGTGGTCCATGAGCAGTTCTTC.

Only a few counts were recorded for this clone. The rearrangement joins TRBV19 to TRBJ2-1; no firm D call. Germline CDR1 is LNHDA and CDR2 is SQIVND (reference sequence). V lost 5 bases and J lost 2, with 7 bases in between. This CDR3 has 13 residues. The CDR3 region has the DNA TGTGCCAGTAGTCCCTTTCCCTACAATGAGCAGTTCTTC. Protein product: CASSPFPYNEQFF.

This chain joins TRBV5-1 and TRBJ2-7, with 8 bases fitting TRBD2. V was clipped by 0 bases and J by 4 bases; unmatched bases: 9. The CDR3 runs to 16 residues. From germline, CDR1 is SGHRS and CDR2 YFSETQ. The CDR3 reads CASSLGGSGILYEQYF. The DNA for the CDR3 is TGCGCCAGCAGCTTGGGGGGTAGCGGGATATTGTACGAGCAGTACTTC.

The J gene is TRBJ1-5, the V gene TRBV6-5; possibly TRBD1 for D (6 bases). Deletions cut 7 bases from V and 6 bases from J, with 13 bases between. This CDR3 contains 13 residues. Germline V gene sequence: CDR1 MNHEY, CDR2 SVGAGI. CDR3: CASTGGWGQPQHF. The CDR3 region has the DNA TGTGCCAGCACTGGGGGCTGGGGTCAGCCCCAGCATTTT.

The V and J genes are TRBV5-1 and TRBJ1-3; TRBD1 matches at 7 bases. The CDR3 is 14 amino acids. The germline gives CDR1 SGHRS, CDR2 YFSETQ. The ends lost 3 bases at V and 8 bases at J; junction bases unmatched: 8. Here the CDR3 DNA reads TGCGCCAGCAGCTCTGGGACAGCGGAGGACACCATATATTTT. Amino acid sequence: CASSSGTAEDTIYF.